The 26 T cell receptor beta chains below all came from one sample that was sequenced in a study of T cell responses to AZD1222 COVID-19 vaccine. Generated by immunoSEQ multiplex PCR, the TCRdb table keeps only in-frame clones and is missing some. Among 100,000 to 140,000 clones listed, around 93% were seen once. The specimen was peripheral blood, collected 28 days after the second AZD1222 dose. The receptors were gathered from an adult who received the AZD1222 COVID-19 vaccine.

The V gene is TRBV2, the J gene TRBJ2-3; D may be TRBD2 (5 bases). Germline values: CDR1 SNHLY, CDR2 FYNNEI. Trimming pared 1 base from V and 5 bases from J, leaving 10 bases between. The CDR3 runs 14 residues. The CDR3 coding sequence is TGTGCCAGCAGTGAAGTTGGGAGCGGAGATACGCAGTATTTT. Translating gives CASSEVGSGDTQYF. Full variable domain (rest looked up from reference TRBV2 and TRBJ2-3): EPEVTQTPSHQVTQMGQEVILRCVPISNHLYFYWYRQILGQKVEFLVSFYNNEISEKSEIFDDQFSVERPDGSNFTLKIRSTKLEDSAMYFCASSEVGSGDTQYFGPGTRLTVL.

CDR3 nucleotides: TGCGCCAGCAGCCTGGGAGTAAGTGAGACCCAGTACTTC. Its protein is CASSLGVSETQYF. The J gene is TRBJ2-5, the V gene TRBV4-1; perhaps TRBD2 as D (5 bases). V was cut by 4 bases and J by 5 bases, with 11 bases left in between. The germline CDR1 and CDR2 sequences are MGHRA and YSYEKL. This CDR3 spans 13 amino acids.

The chain carries TRBV19 and TRBJ2-2; possible D gene TRBD1, 6 bases. The CDR3 extends over 15 amino acids. The V end was cut by 3 bases, the J end by 3 bases, with 11 bases between. Germline assignment: CDR1 LNHDA and CDR2 SQIVND (reference sequence). The CDR3 DNA sequence: TGTGCCAGTAGTATTGGGGGCCCATACACCGGGGAGCTGTTTTTT. Its translation is CASSIGGPYTGELFF.

The chain uses TRBV30 and TRBJ1-2; D uncertain. The ends were cut back, 1 base at V and 3 bases at J, with 15 bases in the middle. This CDR3 is 15 amino acids long. Germline lookup yields CDR1 GTSNPN and CDR2 SVGIG (reference sequence). The CDR3 DNA is TGTGCCTGGAGTGGGGTCCCACCCCCCCACTATGGCTACACCTTC. This translates into CAWSGVPPPHYGYTF. Variable domain in full (rest from reference TRBV30 and TRBJ1-2): SQTIHQWPATLVQPVGSPLSLECTVEGTSNPNLYWYRQAAGRGLQLLFYSVGIGQISSEVPQNLSASRPQDRQFILSSKKLLLSDSGFYLCAWSGVPPPHYGYTFGSGTRLTVV.

The rearrangement links TRBV5-6 to TRBJ1-3, with no clear D. The V end lost 2 bases, the J end lost 2 bases, and 8 bases lay between the germline ends. CDR1 and CDR2 from the germline V gene are SGHDT and YYEEEE. CDR3 length equals 14 residues. The CDR3: CASSFDGTGNTIYF. The CDR3 DNA sequence: TGTGCCAGCAGCTTCGACGGGACTGGAAACACCATATATTTT.

The chain joins TRBV4-1 to TRBJ2-3; TRBD1 aligns across 8 bases. The CDR3 has 16 residues. Germline CDR1 and CDR2: MGHRA and YSYEKL. Trimming took 1 base from V and 3 from J; bases not matched to a gene: 6. CDR3 nucleotide sequence: TGCGCCAGCAGCCAAGCTAGCAGGGGGCTAACAGATACGCAGTATTTT. This encodes CASSQASRGLTDTQYF.

This chain joins TRBV9 and TRBJ2-2, with D possibly TRBD1 on 5 matching bases. The length of the CDR3 is 15 residues. V was shortened by 0 bases and J by 1 base, with 7 bases between the two germline ends. Germline V gives CDR1 SGDLS, CDR2 YYNGEE. The CDR3 here is CASSVEGRNTGELFF. The DNA of the CDR3 is TGTGCCAGCAGCGTAGAGGGGCGGAACACCGGGGAGCTGTTTTTT.

The CDR3 here is CASSIDGPYQPQHF. The CDR3 DNA reads TGTGCCAGTAGTATAGATGGCCCGTATCAGCCCCAGCATTTT. The gene calls are TRBV19 and TRBJ1-5; D remains ambiguous. Between the trimmed V and J ends, which lost 0 bases and 5 bases, there was a span of 8 bases. Per the germline V gene, CDR1 is LNHDA and CDR2 is SQIVND (reference sequence). This CDR3 spans 14 amino acids.

J is TRBJ1-1 and V is TRBV28; D possibly corresponds to TRBD1 (6 bases). The CDR3 is made up of 11 amino acids. V lost 4 bases and J lost 11, with 11 bases in between. Per germline, CDR1 MDHEN and CDR2 SYDVKM. CDR3 coding DNA: TGTGCCAGCAGTTCTTCAGGGGTGGCTTTCTTT. It encodes CASSSSGVAFF. The whole variable domain, remainder taken from reference TRBV28 and TRBJ1-1, is DVKVTQSSRYLVKRTGEKVFLECVQDMDHENMFWYRQDPGLGLRLIYFSYDVKMKEKGDIPEGYSVSREKKERFSLILESASTNQTSMYLCASSSSGVAFFGQGTRLTVV.

The chain has TRBV10-3 and TRBJ2-7; D is unclear. Trimming stripped 4 bases from V and 5 bases from J, with 12 bases between. The CDR3 runs to 13 residues. CDR1 is ENHRY, CDR2 SYGVKD, per germline. CDR3: CAISGAGPDEQYF. The CDR3 DNA reads TGTGCCATCAGTGGAGCAGGACCCGACGAGCAGTACTTC.

Only one count was recorded for this clone. The J gene is TRBJ2-7, the V gene TRBV11-3; 8 nucleotides line up with TRBD1. Germline-derived CDR1 and CDR2 are SGHNT and YENEEA. The CDR3 runs to 15 residues. V lost 1 base and J lost 7; bases outside the gene matches: 9. The CDR3 bases are TGTGCCAGCAGCTTAGGCCCCCCAGGGGGCTTTGAGCAGTACTTC. Protein sequence: CASSLGPPGGFEQYF.

In regard to this clone: The identical CDR3 is also encoded by other nucleotide sequences in the sample. The rearrangement uses TRBV7-9 and TRBJ1-5; D is perhaps TRBD1 (6 bases). V was shortened by 5 bases and J by 0 bases, with 8 bases between the two germline ends. The CDR3 totals 14 residues. Germline V gives CDR1 SEHNR, CDR2 FQNEAQ (reference sequence). The CDR3 region has the DNA TGTGCCAGCAGCCGGGACATTAGCAATCAGCCCCAGCATTTT. It is translated as CASSRDISNQPQHF.

The CDR3 sequence: CASSFRGSNTGELFF. CDR3 bases: TGTGCCAGCAGCTTCCGAGGCAGTAACACCGGGGAGCTGTTTTTT. The chain couples TRBV11-2 to TRBJ2-2; D is unresolved. The germline V gene has CDR1 SGHAT and CDR2 FQNNGV. The CDR3 is 15 residues long. The V end lost 3 bases, the J end lost 2 bases, and 10 bases lay between the germline ends.

This chain joins TRBV19 and TRBJ2-2; D is uncertain. Germline loops: CDR1 LNHDA, CDR2 SQIVND (reference sequence). Deletions cut 6 bases from V and 4 bases from J, with 12 bases between. The CDR3 spans 14 residues. The CDR3: CASSTEGPTGELFF. DNA of the CDR3: TGTGCCAGTAGCACGGAAGGGCCCACCGGGGAGCTGTTTTTT.

This chain uses TRBV27 with TRBJ1-2; 7 bases are shared with TRBD1. V lost 5 bases, J lost 5 bases, and 8 bases stayed unmatched. Germline loops: CDR1 MNHEY, CDR2 SMNVEV (reference sequence). CDR3 length equals 14 residues. The CDR3 loop is CASSRGQSLYGYTF. CDR3 DNA: TGTGCCAGCAGTCGGGGACAGTCGCTATATGGCTACACCTTC.

The chain is built from TRBV19 and TRBJ1-1, with unresolved D. The germline CDR1 and CDR2 sequences are LNHDA and SQIVND (reference sequence). The CDR3 spans 15 residues. V was clipped by 1 base and J by 1 base, with 10 bases between them. CDR3 coding DNA: TGTGCCAGTAGTATAGGGGCAGGCTCGAACACTGAAGCTTTCTTT. Its translation: CASSIGAGSNTEAFF.

This chain uses TRBV6-4 with TRBJ2-2; perhaps TRBD2 as D (7 bases). Germline CDR1 and CDR2: MRHNA and SNTAGT. There are 14 residues in the CDR3. The V end was cut by 4 bases, the J end by 5 bases, with 11 bases between. This CDR3 is CASSVGGQTGELFF. DNA for the CDR3: TGTGCCAGCAGTGTCGGGGGGCAAACCGGGGAGCTGTTTTTT.

V and J are TRBV18 and TRBJ2-1; 7 bases agree with TRBD1. The germline V gene encodes CDR1 KGHSH and CDR2 LQKENI. Trimming at V came to 7 bases and at J to 4 bases, leaving 7 bases not matched to a gene. The CDR3 consists of 14 residues. The DNA of the CDR3 is TGTGCCAGCTGTCTAGGGACAGCTTACAATGAGCAGTTCTTC. Protein product: CASCLGTAYNEQFF.

This clone was counted once. This chain links TRBV20-1 with TRBJ1-2, with D possibly being TRBD1 (6 bases). This CDR3 spans 16 amino acids. Trimming took 3 bases from V and 0 from J, leaving 17 bases between them. CDR1 is DFQATT, CDR2 SNEGSKA, per germline (reference sequence). The CDR3 nucleotides are TGCAGTGCTAGTGGGCTGTCGGACAGCCCTAACTATGGCTACACCTTC. Protein sequence: CSASGLSDSPNYGYTF.

This chain uses TRBV6-1 with TRBJ2-4; D is perhaps TRBD1 (6 bases). With 0 bases removed from V and 2 bases from J, the gap between germline ends came to 11 bases. The CDR3 loop spans 16 amino acids. Germline-derived CDR1 and CDR2 are MNHNS and SASEGT. CDR3 loop: CASSEAGGLTKNIQYF. The CDR3 nucleotides are TGTGCCAGCAGTGAAGCAGGGGGTCTGACCAAAAACATTCAGTACTTC.

This chain connects TRBV7-3 to TRBJ2-1; 10 nucleotides match TRBD2. J gave up 9 bases and V 6 bases, and 8 bases lay outside the gene matches. Germline CDR1 reads SGHTA; CDR2 reads FQGTGA. This CDR3 is 14 amino acids long. CDR3 sequence: CASSPSGGQGEQFF. The CDR3 nucleotides read TGTGCCAGCAGTCCTAGCGGGGGCCAGGGTGAGCAGTTCTTC.

V usage is TRBV18 and J usage is TRBJ1-6; D is unresolved. The V end was cut by 0 bases, the J end by 9 bases, with 12 bases between. The CDR3 has 15 amino acids. Per the germline V gene, CDR1 is KGHSH and CDR2 is LQKENI. CDR3: CASSPPTDSGSPLHF. CDR3 in DNA: TGTGCCAGCTCACCACCTACCGATAGTGGTTCACCCCTCCACTTT.

V usage is TRBV5-1 and J usage is TRBJ2-1; D remains ambiguous. CDR1 and CDR2 from the germline V gene are SGHRS and YFSETQ. V shed 0 bases and J shed 9 bases, with 10 bases lying between them. This CDR3 is built from 13 residues. The CDR3 sequence: CASSLVPQTEQFF. CDR3 DNA: TGCGCCAGCAGCTTGGTTCCCCAAACTGAGCAGTTCTTC.

This chain links TRBV28 with TRBJ1-1; 9 bases match TRBD1. V gave up 6 bases and J gave up 5 bases; unmatched junction bases: 16. This CDR3 region has 17 residues. Looked up from germline, CDR1 is MDHEN and CDR2 is SYDVKM. The CDR3 reads CASRAAGQGFVLTEAFF. Here the CDR3 DNA reads TGTGCCAGCAGGGCAGCGGGACAGGGCTTTGTTTTAACTGAAGCTTTCTTT.

This chain links TRBV30 with TRBJ1-3; maybe TRBD1 (5 bases). V was pared by 3 bases and J by 2 bases, with 11 bases between. The CDR3 is made up of 14 amino acids. The germline V gene has CDR1 GTSNPN and CDR2 SVGIG (reference sequence). DNA of the CDR3: TGTGCCTGGAGGGGGCGGAGAGCTGGAAACACCATATATTTT. It is translated as CAWRGRRAGNTIYF.

The V and J genes are TRBV24-1 and TRBJ1-1; 7 bases are a match to TRBD1. Per germline, CDR1 KGHDR and CDR2 SFDVKD. This CDR3 contains 17 residues. V trimming: 3 bases; J trimming: 3 bases; junction bases outside the gene matches: 12. The CDR3 nucleotides read TGTGCCACCAGTGATGGGGTACTGGGAGGGGGCCACACTGAAGCTTTCTTT. It encodes CATSDGVLGGGHTEAFF.